The subject of this entry is one TCR beta chain. Its antigen is still unknown. The V gene lost 5 bases and the J gene lost 8 bases, with 21 bases spanning the gap. The CDR3 is 15 residues long. CDR1 SGHTA and CDR2 FQGTGA come from the germline V gene. These data are taken from a study of T cell repertoires in cytomegalovirus infection. Study-wide background: It was the public TCR beta signatures that indicated both CMV infection and matching HLA type.

TCRdb re-analysed the reads in MiXCR, keeping a single row per CDR3 protein. The sample has 97,000 or so distinct CDR3 sequences, 16% seen once. Overall study results and limits: People with CMV and the relevant HLA were identified by cumulative public TCR beta family frequency.

What was sequenced was PBMCs. The source of this sequence is a human donor in good health (CMV status not recorded). Some clones in this sample may be carry-over from other donors' samples. The chain links TRBV7-3 to TRBJ1-1; TRBD1 is a possible D gene (6 bases). The CDR3 reads CASSPQGWGRGEAFF. The CDR3 DNA sequence: TGTGCCAGCAGCCCCCAGGGGTGGGGCCGGGGGGAAGCTTTCTTT.